This T cell receptor (beta chain) was found in a study of T cell changes during pregnancy in multiple sclerosis. The assay was immunoSEQ multiplex PCR, and TCRdb's table has in-frame clones only and misses some. There are approximately 61,000 clones in the sample; roughly 87% occur only once, and 1.5% to 2% lies in the top ten. The ends lost 7 bases at V and 4 bases at J; junction bases unmatched: 3. Per the germline V gene, CDR1 is MNHEY and CDR2 is SMNVEV (reference sequence). This CDR3 is 13 amino acids long. The clonotype originates from a female donor with multiple sclerosis, enrolled in a pregnancy study. The specimen comprised peripheral blood, sampled in the first trimester of pregnancy. The rearrangement joins TRBV27 to TRBJ2-2, with 7 bases aligning to TRBD1. The CDR3 coding sequence is TGTGCCAGCAACCGGGACAGCACCGGGGAGCTGTTTTTT. Amino acid sequence: CASNRDSTGELFF.